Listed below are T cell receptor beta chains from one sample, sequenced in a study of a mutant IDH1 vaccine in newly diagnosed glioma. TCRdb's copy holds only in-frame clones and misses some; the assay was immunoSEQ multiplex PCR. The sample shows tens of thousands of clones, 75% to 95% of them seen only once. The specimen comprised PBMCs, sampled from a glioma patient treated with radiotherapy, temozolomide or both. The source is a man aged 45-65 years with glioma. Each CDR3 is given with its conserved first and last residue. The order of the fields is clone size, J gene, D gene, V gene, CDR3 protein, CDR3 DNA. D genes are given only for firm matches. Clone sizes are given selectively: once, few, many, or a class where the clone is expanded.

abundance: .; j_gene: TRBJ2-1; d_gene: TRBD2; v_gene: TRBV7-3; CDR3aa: CASSLVAGGYNEQFF; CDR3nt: TGTGCCAGCAGCTTAGTTGCGGGGGGATACAATGAGCAGTTCTTC
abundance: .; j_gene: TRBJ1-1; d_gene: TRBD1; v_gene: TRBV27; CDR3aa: CASRANRDSEAFF; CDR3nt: TGTGCCAGCAGGGCCAACCGGGACAGCGAAGCTTTCTTT
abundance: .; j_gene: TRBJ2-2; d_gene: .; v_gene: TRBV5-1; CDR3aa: CASLPISGVTGELFF; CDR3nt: TGCGCCAGTCTCCCAATCTCCGGGGTAACCGGGGAGCTGTTTTTT
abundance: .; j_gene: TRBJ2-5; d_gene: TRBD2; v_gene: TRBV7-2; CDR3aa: CASSSGLAGGQETQYF; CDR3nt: TGTGCCAGCAGCTCGGGACTAGCGGGAGGACAAGAGACCCAGTACTTC
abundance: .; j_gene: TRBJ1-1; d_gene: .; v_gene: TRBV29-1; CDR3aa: CSARIDMNTEAFF; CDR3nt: TGCAGCGCCCGGATCGACATGAACACTGAAGCTTTCTTT
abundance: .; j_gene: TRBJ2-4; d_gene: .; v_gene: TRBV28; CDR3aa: CASSFRGIAKNIQYF; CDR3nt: TGTGCCAGCAGTTTCCGGGGTATAGCCAAAAACATTCAGTACTTC
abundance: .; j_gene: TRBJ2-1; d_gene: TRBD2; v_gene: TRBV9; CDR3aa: CASSPRTSYNEQFF; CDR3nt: TGTGCCAGCAGCCCCCGGACTAGCTACAATGAGCAGTTCTTC
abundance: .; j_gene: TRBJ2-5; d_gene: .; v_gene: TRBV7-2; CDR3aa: CASSLDPTPTGAQYF; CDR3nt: TGTGCCAGCAGCTTAGACCCGACACCTACCGGGGCCCAGTACTTC
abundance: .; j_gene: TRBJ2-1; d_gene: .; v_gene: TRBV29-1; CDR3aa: CSVSRYNEQFF; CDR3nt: TGCAGCGTATCAAGGTACAATGAGCAGTTCTTC
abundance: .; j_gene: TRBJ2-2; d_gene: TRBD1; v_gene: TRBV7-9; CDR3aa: CASSPGDRSLTGELFF; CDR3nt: TGTGCCAGCAGCCCAGGGGACAGATCGCTGACCGGGGAGCTGTTTTTT
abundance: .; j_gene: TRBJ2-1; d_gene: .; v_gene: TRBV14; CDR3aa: CASSYRDSEGEFF; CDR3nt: TGTGCCAGCAGCTACCGGGACTCTGAAGGGGAGTTCTTC
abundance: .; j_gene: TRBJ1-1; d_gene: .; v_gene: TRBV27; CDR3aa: CASSLSRRMTEAFF; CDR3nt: TGTGCCAGCAGTTTATCGCGGCGGATGACGGAAGCTTTCTTT
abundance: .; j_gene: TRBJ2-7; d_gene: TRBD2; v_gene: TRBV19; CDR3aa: CASSQTSGSSYEQYF; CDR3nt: TGTGCCAGTAGTCAGACTAGCGGGTCTTCCTACGAGCAGTACTTC
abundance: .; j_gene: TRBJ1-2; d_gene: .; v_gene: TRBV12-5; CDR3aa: CASGTPRRVDGYTF; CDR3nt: TGTGCTAGTGGTACCCCGCGAAGGGTAGATGGCTACACCTTC
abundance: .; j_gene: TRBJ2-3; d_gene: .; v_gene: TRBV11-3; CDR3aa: CASSLVAWDTQYF; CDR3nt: TGTGCCAGCAGCTTAGTGGCTTGGGATACGCAGTATTTT
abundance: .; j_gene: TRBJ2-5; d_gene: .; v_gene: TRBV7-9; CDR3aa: CASSLVMETQYF; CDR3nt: TGTGCCAGCAGCTTAGTAATGGAGACCCAGTACTTC
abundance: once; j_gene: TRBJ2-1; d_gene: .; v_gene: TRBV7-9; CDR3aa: CASVGQGNYNEQFF; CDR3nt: TGTGCCAGCGTAGGCCAGGGCAACTACAATGAGCAGTTCTTC
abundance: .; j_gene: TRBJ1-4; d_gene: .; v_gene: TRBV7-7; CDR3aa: CASWVPGPSYIATNEKLFF; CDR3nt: TGTGCTAGCTGGGTTCCGGGACCGTCGTATATTGCAACTAATGAAAAACTGTTTTTT
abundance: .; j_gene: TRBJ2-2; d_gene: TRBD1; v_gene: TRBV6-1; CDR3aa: CASSDRTGNTGELFF; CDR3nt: TGTGCCAGCAGTGATCGGACAGGGAACACCGGGGAGCTGTTTTTT
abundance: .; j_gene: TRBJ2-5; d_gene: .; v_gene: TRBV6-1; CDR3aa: CASSEGHVEETQYF; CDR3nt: TGTGCCAGCAGTGAGGGTCACGTAGAAGAGACCCAGTACTTC
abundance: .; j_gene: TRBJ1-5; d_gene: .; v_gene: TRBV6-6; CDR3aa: CASSRPSGDHQPQHF; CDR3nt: TGTGCCAGCAGTCGCCCCTCGGGGGACCATCAGCCCCAGCATTTT
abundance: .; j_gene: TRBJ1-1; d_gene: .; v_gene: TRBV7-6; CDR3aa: CASSLSASTNTEAFF; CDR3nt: TGTGCCAGCAGCTTATCGGCCAGCACGAACACTGAAGCTTTCTTT
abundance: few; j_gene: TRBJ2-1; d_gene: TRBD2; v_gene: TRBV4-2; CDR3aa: CASSQARKGLLNEQFF; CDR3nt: TGTGCCAGCAGCCAAGCCCGGAAGGGACTACTCAATGAGCAGTTCTTC
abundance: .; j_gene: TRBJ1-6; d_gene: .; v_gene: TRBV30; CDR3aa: CAWSAQSNNSPLHF; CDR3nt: TGTGCCTGGAGTGCGCAGAGCAATAATTCACCCCTCCACTTT
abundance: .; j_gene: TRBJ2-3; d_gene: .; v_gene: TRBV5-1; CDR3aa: CATRMQGGTDTQYF; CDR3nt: TGCGCCACCAGAATGCAGGGGGGGACAGATACGCAGTATTTT
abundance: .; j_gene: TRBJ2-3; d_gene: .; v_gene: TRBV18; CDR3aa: CASSPLHSGDTDTQYF; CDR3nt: TGTGCCAGCTCACCACTGCACTCCGGGGACACAGATACGCAGTATTTT
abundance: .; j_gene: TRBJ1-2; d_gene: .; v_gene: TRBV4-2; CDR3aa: CASSQEWRGANYGYTF; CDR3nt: TGTGCCAGCAGCCAAGAGTGGCGAGGAGCTAACTATGGCTACACCTTC
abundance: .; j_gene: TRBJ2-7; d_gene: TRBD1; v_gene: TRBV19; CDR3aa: CASGPGQLYEQYF; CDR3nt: TGTGCCAGTGGTCCGGGACAGCTCTACGAGCAGTACTTC
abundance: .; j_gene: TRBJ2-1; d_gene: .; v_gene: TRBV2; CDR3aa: CASNIGRGLYNEQFF; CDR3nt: TGTGCCAGCAATATCGGCAGGGGTCTGTATAATGAGCAGTTCTTC
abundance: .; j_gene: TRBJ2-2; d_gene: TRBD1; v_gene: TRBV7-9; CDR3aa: CASSLQGAGELFF; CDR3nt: TGTGCCAGCAGCTTACAGGGGGCCGGGGAGCTGTTTTTT
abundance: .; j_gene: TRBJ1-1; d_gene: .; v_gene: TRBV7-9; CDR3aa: CASSLTVDGEAFF; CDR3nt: TGTGCCAGCAGCTTAACTGTGGATGGTGAAGCTTTCTTT
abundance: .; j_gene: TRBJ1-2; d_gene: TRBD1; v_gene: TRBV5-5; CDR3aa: CASSTGQGTSGYTF; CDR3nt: TGTGCCAGCAGCACGGGACAGGGAACGTCGGGCTACACCTTC
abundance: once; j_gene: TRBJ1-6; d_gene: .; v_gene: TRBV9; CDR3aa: CASSAPRGQGNSPLHF; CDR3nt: TGTGCCAGCAGCGCCCCAAGAGGGCAGGGGAATTCACCCCTCCACTTT
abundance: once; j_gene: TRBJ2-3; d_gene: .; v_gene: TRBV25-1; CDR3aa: CASSETTLSTDTQYF; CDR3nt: TGTGCCAGCAGTGAAACAACATTAAGCACAGATACGCAGTATTTT
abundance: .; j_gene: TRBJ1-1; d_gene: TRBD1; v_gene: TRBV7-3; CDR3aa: CASRSPGQDTEAFF; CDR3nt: TGTGCCAGCAGGTCCCCGGGACAGGACACTGAAGCTTTCTTT
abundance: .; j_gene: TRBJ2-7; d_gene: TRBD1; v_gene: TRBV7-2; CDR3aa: CASSVRGYEQYF; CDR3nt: TGTGCCAGCAGCGTCAGGGGGTACGAGCAGTACTTC
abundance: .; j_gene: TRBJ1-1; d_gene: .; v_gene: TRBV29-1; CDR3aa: CSVRDGLMNTEAFF; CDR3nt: TGCAGCGTTCGGGACGGCCTCATGAACACTGAAGCTTTCTTT
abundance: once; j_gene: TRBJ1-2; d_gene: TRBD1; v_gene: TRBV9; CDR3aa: CASSVGTGTGEGGYTF; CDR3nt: TGTGCCAGCAGCGTGGGGACAGGGACTGGAGAGGGGGGCTACACCTTC
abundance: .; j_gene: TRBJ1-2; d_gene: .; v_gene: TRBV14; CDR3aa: CASSQVPGYYGYTF; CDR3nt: TGTGCCAGCAGCCAAGTCCCGGGCTACTATGGCTACACCTTC
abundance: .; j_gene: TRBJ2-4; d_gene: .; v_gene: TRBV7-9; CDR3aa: CASTADRSLAKNIQYF; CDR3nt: TGTGCCAGCACCGCGGACAGATCGCTAGCCAAAAACATTCAGTACTTC
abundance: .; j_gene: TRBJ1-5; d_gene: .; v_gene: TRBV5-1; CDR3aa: CASSRDLNQPQHF; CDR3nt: TGCGCCAGCAGTCGGGACCTCAATCAGCCCCAGCATTTT
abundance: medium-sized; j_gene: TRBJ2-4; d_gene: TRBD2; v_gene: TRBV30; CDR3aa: CAWRTTGTSGRATQPLAKNIQYF; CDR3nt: TGTGCCTGGAGGACCACCGGGACTAGCGGGAGGGCAACTCAACCTCTAGCCAAAAACATTCAGTACTTC
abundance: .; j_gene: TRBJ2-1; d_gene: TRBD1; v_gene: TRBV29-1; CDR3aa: CSVSLKGQGLPEQFF; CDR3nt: TGCAGCGTTTCGTTGAAGGGACAGGGGCTCCCTGAGCAGTTCTTC
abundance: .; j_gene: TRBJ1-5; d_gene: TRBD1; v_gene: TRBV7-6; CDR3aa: CASSARQGQQPQHF; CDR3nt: TGTGCCAGCAGCGCGCGACAGGGTCAACAGCCCCAGCATTTT
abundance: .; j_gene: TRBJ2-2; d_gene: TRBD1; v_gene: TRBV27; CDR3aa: CASSLTGEDTGELFF; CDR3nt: TGTGCCAGCAGTTTGACAGGGGAAGACACCGGGGAGCTGTTTTTT
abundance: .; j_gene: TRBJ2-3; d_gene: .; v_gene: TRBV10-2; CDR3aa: CASMGGTGTDTQYF; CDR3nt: TGCGCCAGCATGGGCGGGACTGGCACAGATACGCAGTATTTT
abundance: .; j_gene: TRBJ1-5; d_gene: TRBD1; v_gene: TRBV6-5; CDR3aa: CASSRDRGGNQPQHF; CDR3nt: TGTGCCAGCAGCCGCGACAGGGGGGGCAATCAGCCCCAGCATTTT
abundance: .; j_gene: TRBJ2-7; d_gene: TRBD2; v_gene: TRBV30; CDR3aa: CAWSVGGEGYEQYF; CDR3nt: TGTGCCTGGAGTGTCGGGGGGGAGGGGTACGAGCAGTACTTC
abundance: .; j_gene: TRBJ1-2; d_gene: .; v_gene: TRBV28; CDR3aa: CAIWVGAQNYGYTF; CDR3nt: TGTGCCATCTGGGTGGGGGCGCAGAACTATGGCTACACCTTC
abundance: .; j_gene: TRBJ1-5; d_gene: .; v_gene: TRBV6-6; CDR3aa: CASKSGGNQPQHF; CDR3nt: TGTGCCAGCAAGTCAGGGGGCAATCAGCCCCAGCATTTT
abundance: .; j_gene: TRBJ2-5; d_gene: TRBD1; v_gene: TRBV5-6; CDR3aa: CASSLARVAGQGARDQYF; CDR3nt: TGTGCCAGCAGCTTGGCCAGGGTCGCGGGACAGGGGGCGAGGGACCAGTACTTC
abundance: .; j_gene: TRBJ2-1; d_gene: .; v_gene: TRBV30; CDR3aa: CAWSPLGDLTYNEQFF; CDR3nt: TGTGCCTGGAGTCCCCTAGGGGACCTTACCTACAATGAGCAGTTCTTC
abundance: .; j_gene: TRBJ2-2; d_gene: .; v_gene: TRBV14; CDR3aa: CASSRRTPNTGELFF; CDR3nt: TGTGCCAGCAGCAGAAGGACACCGAACACCGGGGAGCTGTTTTTT
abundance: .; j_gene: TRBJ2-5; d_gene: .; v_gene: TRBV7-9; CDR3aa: CASSQYRDQETQYF; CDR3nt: TGTGCCAGCAGCCAATACAGGGACCAAGAGACCCAGTACTTC